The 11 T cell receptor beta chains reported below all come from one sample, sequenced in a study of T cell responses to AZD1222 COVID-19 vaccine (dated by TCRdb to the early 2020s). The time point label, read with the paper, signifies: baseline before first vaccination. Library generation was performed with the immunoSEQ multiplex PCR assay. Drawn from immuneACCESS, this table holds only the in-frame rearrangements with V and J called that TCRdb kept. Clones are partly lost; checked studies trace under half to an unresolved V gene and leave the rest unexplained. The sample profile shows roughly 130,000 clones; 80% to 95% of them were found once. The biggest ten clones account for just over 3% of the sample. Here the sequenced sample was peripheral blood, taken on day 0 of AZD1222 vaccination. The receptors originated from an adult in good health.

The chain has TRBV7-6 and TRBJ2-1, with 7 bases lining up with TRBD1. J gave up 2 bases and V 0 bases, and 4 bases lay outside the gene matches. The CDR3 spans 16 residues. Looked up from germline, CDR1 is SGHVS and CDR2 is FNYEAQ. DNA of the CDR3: TGTGCCAGCAGCTTAGCGGCCAGGGGGACCTACAATGAGCAGTTCTTC. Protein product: CASSLAARGTYNEQFF.

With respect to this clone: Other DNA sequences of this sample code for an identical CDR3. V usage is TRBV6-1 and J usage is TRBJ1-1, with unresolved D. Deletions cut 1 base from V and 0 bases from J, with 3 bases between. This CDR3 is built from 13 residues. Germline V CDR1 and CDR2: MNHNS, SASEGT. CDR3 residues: CASSEVLNTEAFF. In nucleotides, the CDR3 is TGTGCCAGCAGTGAAGTCCTGAACACTGAAGCTTTCTTT.

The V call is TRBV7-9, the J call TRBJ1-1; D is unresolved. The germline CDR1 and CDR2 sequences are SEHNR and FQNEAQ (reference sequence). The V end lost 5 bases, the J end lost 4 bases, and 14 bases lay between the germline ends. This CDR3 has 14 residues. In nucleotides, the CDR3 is TGTGCCAGCAGCGTCTCAGGAACGAGCACTGAAGCTTTCTTT. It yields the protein CASSVSGTSTEAFF.

DNA of the CDR3: TGCAGTGCCAGTGACAGAGTCTCCTACGAGCAGTACTTC. It codes for CSASDRVSYEQYF. The genes are TRBV20-1 and TRBJ2-7, with D tentatively TRBD1 (5 bases). The CDR3 has 13 residues. Germline V lookup: CDR1 DFQATT, CDR2 SNEGSKA (reference sequence). V dropped 6 bases and J dropped 0 bases, with 12 bases sitting between them.

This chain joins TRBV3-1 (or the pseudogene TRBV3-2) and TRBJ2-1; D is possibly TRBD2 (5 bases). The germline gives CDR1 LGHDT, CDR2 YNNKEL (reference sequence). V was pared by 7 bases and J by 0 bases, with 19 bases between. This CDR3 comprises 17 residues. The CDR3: CASTTRQGLFSYNEQFF. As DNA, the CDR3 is TGTGCCAGCACCACACGCCAAGGACTCTTCTCCTACAATGAGCAGTTCTTC.

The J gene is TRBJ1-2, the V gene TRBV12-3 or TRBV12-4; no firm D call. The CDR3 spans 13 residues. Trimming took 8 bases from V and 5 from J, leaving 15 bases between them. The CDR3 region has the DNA TGTGCCAGCGACCGGCCAGGATCATATGGCTACACCTTC. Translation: CASDRPGSYGYTF.

CDR3 region: CASSEAGPGGGYTF. CDR3 nucleotides: TGTGCCAGCAGTGAAGCAGGCCCCGGCGGAGGCTACACCTTC. This chain joins TRBV25-1 and TRBJ1-2; D not certain. CDR1 is MGHDK, CDR2 SYGVNS, per germline. CDR3 length: 14 residues. The V end was cut by 2 bases, the J end by 8 bases, with 15 bases between.

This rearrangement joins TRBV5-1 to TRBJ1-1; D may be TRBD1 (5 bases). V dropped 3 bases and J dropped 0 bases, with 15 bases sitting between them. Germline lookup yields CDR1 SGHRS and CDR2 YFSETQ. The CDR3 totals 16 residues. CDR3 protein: CASSSYWGGMNTEAFF. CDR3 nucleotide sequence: TGCGCCAGCAGCTCGTATTGGGGGGGAATGAACACTGAAGCTTTCTTT.

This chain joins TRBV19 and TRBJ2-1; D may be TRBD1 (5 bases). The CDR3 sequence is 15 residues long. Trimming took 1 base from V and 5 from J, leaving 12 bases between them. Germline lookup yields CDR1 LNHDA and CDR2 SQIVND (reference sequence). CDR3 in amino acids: CASSIVQGGHNEQFF. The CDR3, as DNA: TGTGCCAGTAGTATAGTGCAGGGTGGGCACAATGAGCAGTTCTTC.

The CDR3 region is CASSRKGRGTDTQYF. The CDR3 DNA reads TGTGCCAGCAGTCGAAAAGGCAGGGGCACAGATACGCAGTATTTT. The J gene is TRBJ2-3, the V gene TRBV27; tentatively, D is TRBD1 (5 bases). Trimming cost V 5 bases and J 1 base, with 13 bases left between them. Per the germline V gene, CDR1 is MNHEY and CDR2 is SMNVEV (reference sequence). The CDR3 contains 15 residues.

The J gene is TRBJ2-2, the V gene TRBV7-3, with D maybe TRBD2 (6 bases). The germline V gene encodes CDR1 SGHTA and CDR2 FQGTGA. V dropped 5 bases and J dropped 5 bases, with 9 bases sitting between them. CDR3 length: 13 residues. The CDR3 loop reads CASSIADTGELFF. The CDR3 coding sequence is TGTGCCAGCAGCATAGCGGATACCGGGGAGCTGTTTTTT.